The clone carrying this TCR beta chain has a handful of counts. Its antigen is still unknown. Trimming shortened V by 0 bases and J by 3 bases, and 12 bases separated the two germline ends. The germline V gene encodes CDR1 LGHNA and CDR2 YSLEER. The CDR3 covers 16 residues. This entry belongs to a study of T-cell reconstitution after alpha-beta-depleted transplantation in children. Regarding the study as a whole: Some patients showed high day-60 TCRbeta diversity, which derived from surviving recipient T cells and thymic progenitors. Several hundred graft clones that had expanded were reportedly the source of alpha-beta T cells about two months after transplant.

Library preparation (for TCRbeta) was performed with unique molecular identifiers. TCRdb processed the PCR reads anew with MiXCR; each CDR3 protein has one entry. This repertoire shows fewer than 550,000 distinct CDR3 sequences, roughly 11% found once; its top ten account for 12% to 15%. V and J are TRBV4-3 and TRBJ2-1, with D uncertain. The TCR sequence derives from a female patient aged 2-9 years who had a stem cell transplant for aplastic anemia, so the T cells may come from the graft donor. The source material was PBMCs, mostly from graft donor cells, sampled 180 days after TCRalphabeta/CD19-depleted stem cell transplant. CDR3 DNA: TGCGCCAGCAGCCAAGAGGTGTGGCGCGGCTACAATGAGCAGTTCTTC. Translated, it gives CASSQEVWRGYNEQFF.